These 24 T cell receptor beta chains came from one sample sequenced in a study of T cell repertoires in cytomegalovirus infection. TCRdb passed the reads through MiXCR, listing each CDR3 protein once. The table lists approximately 490,000 distinct CDR3 sequences, approximately 10% of them singletons. Input material: PBMCs. These receptors came from a human donor in good health (CMV status not recorded). Some clones in this sample may be carry-over from other donors' samples.

Comments on this clonotype: A much larger clone differs by one base, so this may be a read error. The chain combines TRBV29-1 with TRBJ1-5; 8 positions match TRBD1. This CDR3 is built from 15 residues. In germline, CDR1 is SQVTM, CDR2 ANQGSEA. The chain's CDR3 is CRLDSDRGKGQPQRF. The CDR3 DNA reads TGCAGACTTGACTCCGACAGGGGAAAAGGTCAGCCCCAGCGTTTT.

This clonotype was detected many times. The gene calls are TRBV7-9 and TRBJ1-5; D is perhaps TRBD1 (5 bases). Germline V CDR1 and CDR2: SEHNR, FQNEAQ (reference sequence). CDR3 length equals 14 residues. Trimming stripped 8 bases from V and 6 bases from J, with 17 bases between. The CDR3 reads CASGAGSVGQPQHF. The CDR3 bases are TGTGCCAGCGGGGCAGGGAGTGTGGGTCAGCCCCAGCATTTT.

The J gene is TRBJ2-4, the V gene TRBV29-1, with D possibly matching TRBD2 (5 bases). Germline CDR1 and CDR2: SQVTM and ANQGSEA. The CDR3 spans 13 residues. Trimming removed 2 bases from V and 1 base from J, with 6 bases in between. The CDR3 loop is CSVEWRAKNIQYF. For the CDR3, the DNA is TGCAGCGTTGAATGGAGGGCCAAAAACATTCAGTACTTC.

This clonotype appeared many times. The chain employs TRBV20-1 and TRBJ2-7; TRBD1 might be the D (6 bases). The CDR3 spans 13 residues. V was pared by 5 bases and J by 3 bases, with 14 bases between. Germline loops: CDR1 DFQATT, CDR2 SNEGSKA (reference sequence). CDR3 nucleotides: TGCAGTGCTGAGAATACAGGGCTCTACGAGCAGTACTTC. Residues: CSAENTGLYEQYF.

This clonotype was picked up many times. The chain combines TRBV4-1 with TRBJ1-2, with 7 bases identical to TRBD1. The CDR3 covers 17 residues. Trimming at V came to 0 bases and at J to 0 bases, leaving 7 bases not matched to a gene. Germline loops: CDR1 MGHRA, CDR2 YSYEKL. In nucleotides, the CDR3 is TGCGCCAGCAGCCAAGAGGGGACAGCAAAACCTAACTATGGCTACACCTTC. Its translation: CASSQEGTAKPNYGYTF.

Note on this clonotype: One base away lies a much larger clone, so this may be a sequencing read error. For the CDR3, the DNA is TGTGCCAGCAGCTTCAGCGTGAGTGTGGAGACCCAGTACTTC. Its translation is CASSFSVSVETQYF. The chain combines TRBV5-6 with TRBJ2-5; D gene uncertain. The ends were cut back, 2 bases at V and 5 bases at J, with 13 bases in the middle. This CDR3 has 14 residues. Germline V gene sequence: CDR1 SGHDT, CDR2 YYEEEE.

This clonotype was counted between two and nine times. The chain carries TRBV6-1 and TRBJ1-2; D remains ambiguous. This CDR3 spans 13 amino acids. V was clipped by 2 bases and J by 6 bases, with 10 bases between them. Germline-derived CDR1 and CDR2 are MNHNS and SASEGT. The CDR3: CASSELVSNGYTF. As DNA, the CDR3 is TGTGCCAGCAGTGAATTAGTCAGCAATGGCTACACCTTC.

This clonotype was seen at least ten times. This sequence joins TRBV10-3 and TRBJ1-1; no firm D call. There are 12 residues in the CDR3. Germline V gives CDR1 ENHRY, CDR2 SYGVKD. V lost 10 bases, J lost 0 bases, and 9 bases lay in between. The CDR3: CATRDMNTEAFF. The CDR3 DNA follows: TGTGCCACCCGGGATATGAACACTGAAGCTTTCTTT.

In its sample, this clonotype was seen many times. V is TRBV7-9 and J is TRBJ2-3; 10 bases are shared with TRBD2. V lost 7 bases, J lost 3 bases, and 7 bases stayed unmatched. CDR3 length equals 15 residues. Germline V gene sequence: CDR1 SEHNR, CDR2 FQNEAQ (reference sequence). The CDR3 protein is CASTSPSGSTDTQYF. The CDR3 DNA sequence: TGTGCCAGCACCTCACCTAGCGGGAGTACAGATACGCAGTATTTT.

This clonotype was counted many times. This chain connects TRBV7-9 to TRBJ2-7, with D unclear. The germline V gene has CDR1 SEHNR and CDR2 FQNEAQ (reference sequence). Trimming stripped 2 bases from V and 5 bases from J, with 13 bases between. The CDR3 loop spans 14 amino acids. The DNA for the CDR3 is TGTGCCAGCAGCTTAATGGCAGGCGGCCACGAGCAGTACTTC. Translated, it gives CASSLMAGGHEQYF.

This clonotype turned up a few times. The gene calls are TRBV6-2 or TRBV6-3 and TRBJ1-1; TRBD1 matches at 7 bases. Trimming took 2 bases from V and 10 from J; bases not matched to a gene: 4. CDR3 length: 12 amino acids. Germline CDR1 and CDR2: MNHEY and SVGEGT. CDR3 nucleotides: TGTGCCAGCAGTTACAGGCAGGGGGGAGCTTTCTTT. Its translation is CASSYRQGGAFF.

The chain employs TRBV30 and TRBJ2-3; 10 bases match TRBD2. Germline CDR1 and CDR2: GTSNPN and SVGIG (reference sequence). Losses at the gene ends were 0 bases for V and 0 bases for J; bases not matched to a gene: 0. This CDR3 region has 15 residues. DNA of the CDR3: TGTGCCTGGAGTGTACTAGCGGGGAGCACAGATACGCAGTATTTT. It specifies CAWSVLAGSTDTQYF.

This clonotype was recorded at least ten times. This chain links TRBV29-1 with TRBJ2-3; 10 positions match TRBD2. This CDR3 has 14 amino acids. The V gene end was trimmed by 4 bases and the J gene end by 5 bases; junction bases not matched to a gene: 6. Germline V lookup: CDR1 SQVTM, CDR2 ANQGSEA. CDR3 protein: CSVGASGGGDTQYF. Here the CDR3 DNA reads TGCAGCGTTGGGGCTAGCGGGGGAGGAGATACGCAGTATTTT.

CDR3 DNA: TGTGCCAGCAGCTTAGGACATTCTAGCTCCTACGAGCAGTACTTC. Its protein is CASSLGHSSSYEQYF. The chain is built from TRBV13 and TRBJ2-7; D gene unclear. The germline gives CDR1 PRHDT, CDR2 FYEKMQ (reference sequence). Deletions cut 0 bases from V and 0 bases from J, with 9 bases between. The CDR3 runs 15 residues.

V and J are TRBV3-1 and TRBJ1-2, with D hard to call. Trimming took 3 bases from V and 2 from J, leaving 7 bases between them. The CDR3 is 13 amino acids. Germline loops: CDR1 LGHDT, CDR2 YNNKEL (reference sequence). The CDR3 nucleotides read TGTGCCAGCAGCCAGACAAGAAACTATGGCTACACCTTC. Residues: CASSQTRNYGYTF.

This clonotype was recorded many times. DNA for the CDR3: TGTGCTAGTGGTTTCCAGGGTAGGTCTGGAAACACCATATATTTT. It codes for CASGFQGRSGNTIYF. The chain combines TRBV12-5 with TRBJ1-3; D is perhaps TRBD1 (5 bases). V was cut by 3 bases and J by 1 base, with 10 bases left in between. This CDR3 is built from 15 residues. From germline, CDR1 is LGHNT and CDR2 FRNRAP.

This clonotype came up a few times. This chain joins TRBV7-9 and TRBJ1-3; perhaps TRBD1 as D (5 bases). The V gene's germline CDR1 is SEHNR and CDR2 FQNEAQ (reference sequence). This CDR3 has 16 amino acids. The ends were cut back, 0 bases at V and 3 bases at J, with 12 bases in the middle. The CDR3 DNA sequence: TGTGCCAGCAGCTTAGCCCGAACAGGTGGTGGAAACACCATATATTTT. It specifies CASSLARTGGGNTIYF. Together with reference TRBV7-9 and TRBJ1-3, the CDR3 gives the full variable domain: DTGVSQNPRHKITKRGQNVTFRCDPISEHNRLYWYRQTLGQGPEFLTYFQNEAQLEKSRLLSDRFSAERPKGSFSTLEIQRTEQGDSAMYLCASSLARTGGGNTIYFGEGSWLTVV.

Many counts were recorded for this clonotype. The chain has TRBV28 and TRBJ2-1; D is perhaps TRBD2 (6 bases). CDR1 MDHEN and CDR2 SYDVKM come from the germline V gene. V lost 7 bases to trimming and J lost 4 bases, with 14 bases between them. The CDR3 runs 14 residues. CDR3 bases: TGTGCCAGCATCCAGGAGGGGCTTTACAATGAGCAGTTCTTC. This sequence encodes CASIQEGLYNEQFF.

This clonotype has only a few counts. The chain carries TRBV6-2 or TRBV6-3 and TRBJ2-5; 11 bases are shared with TRBD2. The trim removed 2 bases at V and 5 bases at J, leaving 13 bases unmatched. Per germline, CDR1 MNHEY and CDR2 SVGEGT. The CDR3 spans 18 residues. The CDR3 DNA is TGTGCCAGCAGTTACCCTCTTCCTAGCGGGGGGTCAAGGGAGACCCAGTACTTC. Its translation is CASSYPLPSGGSRETQYF.

This clonotype was observed many times. DNA of the CDR3: TGTGCCAGCAGTCCTCCCGGGGGGGGGCCCGGGGAGCTGTTTTTT. As protein: CASSPPGGGPGELFF. The chain combines TRBV12-3 or TRBV12-4 with TRBJ2-2, with 8 bases matching TRBD2. This CDR3 spans 15 amino acids. V lost 5 bases to trimming and J lost 6 bases; unmatched junction nucleotides: 8.

The rearrangement joins TRBV4-2 to TRBJ1-2, with 7 bases identical to TRBD1. The germline gives CDR1 LGHNA, CDR2 YNFKEQ. J gave up 10 bases and V 4 bases, and 15 bases lay outside the gene matches. The CDR3 is 15 residues long. This chain's CDR3 is CASSRPNRGNAFYTF. The CDR3 DNA follows: TGTGCCAGCAGCCGACCAAACAGGGGTAATGCTTTCTACACCTTC.

This clonotype was counted ten times or more. This chain uses TRBV11-2 with TRBJ2-2; TRBD1 or TRBD2 may be the D gene (5 bases each). Germline V lookup: CDR1 SGHAT, CDR2 FQNNGV. V lost 5 bases, J lost 4 bases, and 14 bases lay in between. This CDR3 comprises 15 residues. The CDR3 DNA is TGTGCCAGCAGCGACGATCCGGGACCCACCGGGGAGCTGTTTTTT. It translates to CASSDDPGPTGELFF.

This clonotype was observed at least ten times. V and J are TRBV7-6 and TRBJ1-1; 9 bases line up with TRBD1. After removal of 5 bases from V and 3 bases from J, the junction contained 7 bases not matched to a gene. The V gene's germline CDR1 is SGHVS and CDR2 FNYEAQ. This CDR3 region has 15 residues. DNA of the CDR3: TGTGCCAGCAGCGGGACAGGGTACCAGGACACTGAAGCTTTCTTT. This encodes CASSGTGYQDTEAFF.

Ten or more counts support this clonotype. The chain uses TRBV11-2 and TRBJ2-3; D might be TRBD2 (5 bases). The CDR3 has 15 residues. The V gene lost 3 bases and the J gene lost 3 bases, with 13 bases spanning the gap. Germline CDR1 is SGHAT and CDR2 is FQNNGV. The CDR3 loop reads CASSLSPGSTDTQYF. CDR3 in DNA: TGTGCCAGCAGCTTGAGTCCGGGATCTACAGATACGCAGTATTTT.